Below are 15 T cell receptor beta chains sequenced from a single sample in a study of T cells in Graves' hyperthyroidism and ophthalmopathy. There were TCR beta CDR3 regions amplified from RNA transcripts. HTBI primers were employed in a first-round RT-PCR of the TCR CDR3. One entry per CDR3 protein results from TCRdb running MiXCR on the multiplex PCR reads. The data show some 180,000 distinct CDR3 sequences, with 15% to 20% seen just once and about 31% held by the top ten. Sequenced input: blood. The receptors were gathered from a woman aged 50 to 60 with Graves' hyperthyroidism.

Ten or more counts support this clonotype. The V and J genes are TRBV11-2 and TRBJ1-1, with 11 positions matching TRBD1. V shed 5 bases, J shed 3 bases, and the junction held 5 bases outside the gene matches. The CDR3 extends over 15 amino acids. Germline assignment: CDR1 SGHAT and CDR2 FQNNGV. The CDR3 is CASSPRTGGYTEAFF. Here the CDR3 DNA reads TGTGCCAGCAGCCCCCGGACAGGGGGCTACACTGAAGCTTTCTTT.

This clonotype was recorded at least ten times. The germline gene is not matched at one end of the junction; a read error may be the cause. The rearrangement uses TRBV12-3 or TRBV12-4 and TRBJ2-2; TRBD1 is a possible D gene (6 bases). CDR3 length: 15 residues. The CDR3 is CAGSKDRSNTGELFF. The CDR3 DNA sequence: TGTGCCGGCAGCAAGGACAGATCGAACACCGGGGAGCTGTTTTTT.

This clonotype was found a few times. The rearrangement joins TRBV4-1 to TRBJ1-1; a weak D match, TRBD1 (5 bases). The CDR3 runs 12 residues. Trimming cost V 1 base and J 8 bases, with 8 bases left between them. Germline V lookup: CDR1 MGHRA, CDR2 YSYEKL. The CDR3 sequence: CASSQAGTEAFF. CDR3 nucleotides: TGCGCCAGCAGCCAAGCAGGGACCGAAGCTTTCTTT.

This clonotype showed up many times. The chain couples TRBV7-3 to TRBJ2-7, with TRBD2 matching over 7 bases. The CDR3 runs to 13 residues. Germline V lookup: CDR1 SGHTA, CDR2 FQGTGA. J lost 6 bases, V lost 3 bases, and 5 bases had no gene match. Here the CDR3 DNA reads TGTGCCAGCAGCTTGAGCGGGGCTACCGAGCAGTACTTC. It translates to CASSLSGATEQYF.

This clonotype was found many times. V gene TRBV6-1 combines with J gene TRBJ1-1, with D possibly TRBD1 on 5 matching bases. CDR3 length: 15 residues. In germline, CDR1 is MNHNS, CDR2 SASEGT. Between the trimmed V and J ends, which lost 2 bases and 1 base, there was a span of 11 bases. In DNA form, the CDR3 reads TGTGCCAGCAGTGAATGGACATCTGCGAACACTGAAGCTTTCTTT. Residues: CASSEWTSANTEAFF.

This clonotype was detected many times. The chain joins TRBV9 to TRBJ1-5, with D perhaps TRBD1 (6 bases). The CDR3 runs to 15 residues. V shed 3 bases and J shed 3 bases, with 13 bases lying between them. The germline CDR1 and CDR2 sequences are SGDLS and YYNGEE. The CDR3 coding sequence is TGTGCCAGCAGCGCGACAGGACTCCCCAATCAGCCCCAGCATTTT. Amino acids: CASSATGLPNQPQHF.

J is TRBJ2-5 and V is TRBV11-1, with 9 bases lining up with TRBD2. The CDR3 extends over 16 amino acids. Per the germline V gene, CDR1 is SGHAT and CDR2 is FQDESV (reference sequence). V was clipped by 5 bases and J by 5 bases; unmatched bases: 12. The CDR3 protein is CASSPQGSGRTETQYF. In nucleotides, the CDR3 is TGTGCCAGCAGCCCTCAGGGTAGCGGGAGAACCGAGACCCAGTACTTC.

The chain employs TRBV7-9 and TRBJ1-1; D not resolved. The germline CDR1 and CDR2 sequences are SEHNR and FQNEAQ (reference sequence). The CDR3 spans 15 residues. V lost 3 bases and J 0 bases, leaving 11 bases between the germline ends. The CDR3 nucleotides are TGTGCCAGCAGCTTGCTCTACAACGTGAACACTGAAGCTTTCTTT. As protein: CASSLLYNVNTEAFF.

The sample holds many counts of this clonotype. The chain is built from TRBV2 and TRBJ1-4; a possible D gene is TRBD1 (6 bases). V was trimmed by 7 bases and J by 0 bases, leaving 12 bases between them. This CDR3 spans 15 amino acids. CDR1 and CDR2 (germline): SNHLY, FYNNEI. The CDR3 DNA follows: TGTGCCAGCAACTTAGCAGGGGCAACTAATGAAAAACTGTTTTTT. Translated, it gives CASNLAGATNEKLFF.

This clonotype has a count of ten or more. The chain combines TRBV28 with TRBJ1-5, with D possibly matching TRBD1 (5 bases). The CDR3 runs to 16 residues. Germline values: CDR1 MDHEN, CDR2 SYDVKM. V was pared by 5 bases and J by 2 bases, with 16 bases between. Written as DNA, the CDR3 is TGTGCCAGCAGTCAAGGGGTGGGACGGGGCAATCAGCCCCAGCATTTT. Amino acid sequence: CASSQGVGRGNQPQHF. The variable domain in full, completed from reference TRBV28 and TRBJ1-5, reads DVKVTQSSRYLVKRTGEKVFLECVQDMDHENMFWYRQDPGLGLRLIYFSYDVKMKEKGDIPEGYSVSREKKERFSLILESASTNQTSMYLCASSQGVGRGNQPQHFGDGTRLSIL.

The table lists this clonotype with many counts. The chain has TRBV5-1 and TRBJ1-1; D uncertain. V was shortened by 4 bases and J by 8 bases, with 18 bases between the two germline ends. Germline V lookup: CDR1 SGHRS, CDR2 YFSETQ. The CDR3 covers 14 residues. The chain's CDR3 is CASSPTAQDREAFF. CDR3 nucleotide sequence: TGCGCCAGCAGCCCCACGGCGCAAGACCGGGAAGCTTTCTTT.

Ten or more counts support this clonotype. This rearrangement joins TRBV6-1 to TRBJ1-5; weak D call: TRBD1 (5 bases). V shed 6 bases and J shed 0 bases, with 12 bases lying between them. Germline CDR1 is MNHNS and CDR2 is SASEGT. The CDR3 spans 15 residues. DNA for the CDR3: TGTGCCAGCAGAAGGGGCCTAGTTAGCAATCAGCCCCAGCATTTT. This translates into CASRRGLVSNQPQHF.

In this sample, this clonotype turned up many times. The rearrangement joins TRBV4-1 to TRBJ2-3, with 9 bases matching TRBD1. Germline V gene data show CDR1 as MGHRA and CDR2 as YSYEKL. The CDR3 covers 16 residues. V shed 1 base, J shed 5 bases, and the junction held 7 bases outside the gene matches. In DNA form, the CDR3 reads TGCGCCAGCAGCCAAGGGGACAGGGCCGGAAAAGATACGCAGTATTTT. It specifies CASSQGDRAGKDTQYF.

This chain uses TRBV27 with TRBJ1-2; D is unclear. CDR1 and CDR2 (germline): MNHEY, SMNVEV (reference sequence). This CDR3 has 15 amino acids. V dropped 4 bases and J dropped 3 bases, with 15 bases sitting between them. The CDR3 loop is CASSSNSAQHYGYTF. In DNA form, the CDR3 reads TGTGCCAGCAGTTCGAACAGCGCCCAACACTATGGCTACACCTTC.

This clonotype was detected ten times or more. V and J are TRBV7-2 and TRBJ1-6, with D unclear. The ends were cut back, 5 bases at V and 7 bases at J, with 12 bases in the middle. The CDR3 runs 14 residues. In germline, CDR1 is SGHTA, CDR2 FQGNSA. The CDR3: CASSPGRLNSPLHF. DNA for the CDR3: TGTGCCAGCAGCCCAGGACGGTTAAATTCACCCCTCCACTTT.